This T cell receptor beta chain was profiled in a study of blood T cell repertoires in COVID-19. Across the whole study: Samples of COVID-19 (acute and convalescent) were obtained from the United States, Italy and Spain.

CDR3 length: 19 residues. With 2 bases clipped from V and 5 bases from J, the junction kept 16 bases outside the gene matches. Germline V gives CDR1 MNHNS, CDR2 SASEGT. This table comes from immunoSEQ multiplex PCR, and its TCRdb copy is limited to in-frame clones, with some not included. The sample shows 80,000 to 100,000 clones, about 85% of them seen only once. The chain is built from TRBV6-1 and TRBJ2-1; 9 nucleotides align to TRBD2. The sequence was collected from a man aged 65 to 85 with acute or convalescent COVID-19. The sample was peripheral blood. CDR3 region: CASSESPHLAGQTNNEQFF. The CDR3, as DNA: TGTGCCAGCAGTGAAAGCCCCCACCTAGCGGGGCAGACAAACAATGAGCAGTTCTTC.